This is a list of T cell receptor beta chains from one sample in a study of CXCR3-negative and CXCR3-positive naive CD8 T cells. TCRdb reprocessed the 5' RACE reads and keeps a single row for each CDR3 protein, giving no DNA. The listing contains more than 80,000 distinct CDR3 sequences. Sequencing was performed on naive CXCR3+ CD8+ T cells from blood. All receptors derive from a human donor in good health. Some clones in this sample may be carry-over from other donors' samples. Both conserved end residues are part of each CDR3.

v_gene: TRBV5-1
j_gene: TRBJ2-7
CDR3aa: CASSGGQASVYEQYF

v_gene: TRBV28
j_gene: TRBJ2-7
CDR3aa: CASSGDQPGQAYEQYF

v_gene: TRBV5-1
j_gene: TRBJ2-7
CDR3aa: CASSLWGGDRSYEQYF

v_gene: TRBV15
j_gene: TRBJ1-4
CDR3aa: CATSRDQKTTNEKLFF

v_gene: TRBV5-6
j_gene: TRBJ2-7
CDR3aa: CASSLTPDRLTYEQYF

v_gene: TRBV7-9
j_gene: TRBJ2-5
CDR3aa: CASSLERERSNEQFF

v_gene: TRBV9
j_gene: TRBJ2-5
CDR3aa: CASSVGQGSEETQYF

v_gene: TRBV28
j_gene: TRBJ2-7
CDR3aa: CASSLAGLYEQYF

v_gene: TRBV3-1
j_gene: TRBJ2-2
CDR3aa: CASSHQGLMNTGELFF

v_gene: TRBV29-1
j_gene: TRBJ2-3
CDR3aa: CSVEGQVSDTQYF

v_gene: TRBV29-1
j_gene: TRBJ2-7
CDR3aa: CSVDQGFTAGGALWEQYF

v_gene: TRBV5-1
j_gene: TRBJ1-4
CDR3aa: CASSLGLRGRTDEKLFF

v_gene: TRBV28
j_gene: TRBJ2-5
CDR3aa: CASSLFGIVKETQYF

v_gene: TRBV25-1
j_gene: TRBJ2-7
CDR3aa: CASSGWDRFYEQYF

v_gene: TRBV2
j_gene: TRBJ2-4
CDR3aa: CASSEVAKNIQYF

v_gene: TRBV28
j_gene: TRBJ1-6
CDR3aa: CASTSPGDGSPLHF

v_gene: TRBV6-6
j_gene: TRBJ2-1
CDR3aa: CASSYNRGSYNEQFF

v_gene: TRBV27
j_gene: TRBJ2-1
CDR3aa: CASIRGGTYNEQFF

v_gene: TRBV7-6
j_gene: TRBJ1-1
CDR3aa: CASSSTGTEAFF

v_gene: TRBV20-1
j_gene: TRBJ2-5
CDR3aa: CSASRGDRPQETQYF

v_gene: TRBV11-2
j_gene: TRBJ2-5
CDR3aa: CASSLEAGAGETQYF

v_gene: TRBV20-1
j_gene: TRBJ2-5
CDR3aa: CSARDYIGETQYF

v_gene: TRBV13
j_gene: TRBJ2-3
CDR3aa: CASSSRNFGTDTQYF

v_gene: TRBV4-1
j_gene: TRBJ2-1
CDR3aa: CASSPSTFGGNEQFF

v_gene: TRBV6-2/TRBV6-3
j_gene: TRBJ2-3
CDR3aa: CASSYSVRITDAQYF

v_gene: TRBV7-6
j_gene: TRBJ2-3
CDR3aa: CASSHSGGTDTQYF

v_gene: TRBV7-9
j_gene: TRBJ2-7
CDR3aa: CASSPDQLVRYF

v_gene: TRBV5-1
j_gene: TRBJ2-1
CDR3aa: CASSSSRDEQFF

v_gene: TRBV14
j_gene: TRBJ2-7
CDR3aa: CASSQGQGISYEQYF

v_gene: TRBV29-1
j_gene: TRBJ2-1
CDR3aa: CSVVIPDSYNEQFF

v_gene: TRBV4-3
j_gene: TRBJ2-3
CDR3aa: CASSQDPSGSTDTQYF

v_gene: TRBV5-1
j_gene: TRBJ2-6
CDR3aa: CASSLDGGSPNVLTF

v_gene: TRBV15
j_gene: TRBJ2-1
CDR3aa: CATSRDGPGYEQFF

v_gene: TRBV25-1
j_gene: TRBJ2-7
CDR3aa: CASSDSGTGGYEQYF

v_gene: TRBV5-1
j_gene: TRBJ2-1
CDR3aa: CASSSEGYNEQFF

v_gene: TRBV5-1
j_gene: TRBJ2-3
CDR3aa: CASSLDVDTQYF

v_gene: TRBV21-1
j_gene: TRBJ2-5
CDR3aa: CASSKAFWDRGTETQYF

v_gene: TRBV2
j_gene: TRBJ2-1
CDR3aa: CASGAGTSYNEQFF

v_gene: TRBV29-1
j_gene: TRBJ2-1
CDR3aa: CSVEKRNKGNEQFF

v_gene: TRBV6-5
j_gene: TRBJ2-7
CDR3aa: CASSYSTGGDSSYEQYF

v_gene: TRBV6-5
j_gene: TRBJ2-4
CDR3aa: CASGNFAGDDENIQYF

v_gene: TRBV29-1
j_gene: TRBJ1-1
CDR3aa: CSVRDITEAFF

v_gene: TRBV27
j_gene: TRBJ1-1
CDR3aa: CASSLSGNPNTEAFF

v_gene: TRBV7-9
j_gene: TRBJ1-1
CDR3aa: CASSIGQESIMNTEAFF

v_gene: TRBV27
j_gene: TRBJ1-2
CDR3aa: CASSLSVAADSNYGYTF

v_gene: TRBV5-1
j_gene: TRBJ2-2
CDR3aa: CASSGRDSDTGELFF

v_gene: TRBV7-2
j_gene: TRBJ2-7
CDR3aa: CASSWRRAGGFYEQYF

v_gene: TRBV7-8
j_gene: TRBJ2-7
CDR3aa: CASSPDVRTSSYEQYF

v_gene: TRBV4-3
j_gene: TRBJ2-7
CDR3aa: CASSPKQGYEQYF

v_gene: TRBV7-6
j_gene: TRBJ2-1
CDR3aa: CASSPKGVASYNEQFF

v_gene: TRBV7-7
j_gene: TRBJ2-2
CDR3aa: CASSQGVGELFF

v_gene: TRBV18
j_gene: TRBJ1-2
CDR3aa: CASSTDASYTF

v_gene: TRBV9
j_gene: TRBJ2-7
CDR3aa: CASGPSGGTNYEQYF

v_gene: TRBV4-2
j_gene: TRBJ1-5
CDR3aa: CASSQAGDRGQPQHF

v_gene: TRBV7-2
j_gene: TRBJ2-5
CDR3aa: CASSSVGETQYF

v_gene: TRBV27
j_gene: TRBJ2-7
CDR3aa: CASSSTWTGDYEQYF

v_gene: TRBV29-1
j_gene: TRBJ2-2
CDR3aa: CSVDDRGTDTGELFF

v_gene: TRBV9
j_gene: TRBJ1-2
CDR3aa: CASSPIDSPYGYTF

v_gene: TRBV6-6
j_gene: TRBJ1-2
CDR3aa: CASKEGQRIGGYTF